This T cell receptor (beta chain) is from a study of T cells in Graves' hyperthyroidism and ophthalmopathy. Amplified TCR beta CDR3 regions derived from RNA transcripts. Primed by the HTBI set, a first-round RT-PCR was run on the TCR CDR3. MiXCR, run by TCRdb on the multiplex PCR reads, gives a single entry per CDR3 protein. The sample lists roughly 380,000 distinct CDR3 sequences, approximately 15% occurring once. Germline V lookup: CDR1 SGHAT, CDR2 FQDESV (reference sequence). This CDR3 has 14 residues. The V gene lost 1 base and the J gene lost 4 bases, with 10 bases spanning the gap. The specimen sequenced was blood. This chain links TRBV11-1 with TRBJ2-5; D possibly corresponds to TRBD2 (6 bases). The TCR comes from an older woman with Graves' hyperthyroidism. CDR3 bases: TGTGCCAGCAGCTTAGATTGGGGAGGAGAGACCCAGTACTTC. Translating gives CASSLDWGGETQYF.